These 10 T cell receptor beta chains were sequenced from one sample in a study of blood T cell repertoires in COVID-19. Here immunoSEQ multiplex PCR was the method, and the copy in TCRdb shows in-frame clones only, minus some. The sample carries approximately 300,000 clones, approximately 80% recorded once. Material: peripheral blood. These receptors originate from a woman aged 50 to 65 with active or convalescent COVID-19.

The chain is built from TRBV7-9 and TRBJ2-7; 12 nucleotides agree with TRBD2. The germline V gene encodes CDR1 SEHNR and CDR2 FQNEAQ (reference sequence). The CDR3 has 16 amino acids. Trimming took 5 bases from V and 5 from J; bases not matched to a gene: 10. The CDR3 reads CASSQSTSGRLHEQYF. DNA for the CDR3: TGTGCCAGCAGCCAATCTACTAGCGGGAGGCTACACGAGCAGTACTTC. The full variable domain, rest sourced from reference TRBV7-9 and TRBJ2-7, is DTGVSQNPRHKITKRGQNVTFRCDPISEHNRLYWYRQTLGQGPEFLTYFQNEAQLEKSRLLSDRFSAERPKGSFSTLEIQRTEQGDSAMYLCASSQSTSGRLHEQYFGPGTRLTVT.

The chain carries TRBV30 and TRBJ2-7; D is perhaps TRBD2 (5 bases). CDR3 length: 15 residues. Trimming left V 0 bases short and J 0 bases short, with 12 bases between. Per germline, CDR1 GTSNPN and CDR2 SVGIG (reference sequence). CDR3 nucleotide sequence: TGTGCCTGGAGTGTACTAGGTAGTAGCTCCTACGAGCAGTACTTC. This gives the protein CAWSVLGSSSYEQYF. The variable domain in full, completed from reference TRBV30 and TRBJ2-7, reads SQTIHQWPATLVQPVGSPLSLECTVEGTSNPNLYWYRQAAGRGLQLLFYSVGIGQISSEVPQNLSASRPQDRQFILSSKKLLLSDSGFYLCAWSVLGSSSYEQYFGPGTRLTVT.

This chain's CDR3 is CASSDSTETTEAFF. CDR3 coding DNA: TGTGCCAGCAGTGACTCGACAGAGACCACTGAAGCTTTCTTT. The gene calls are TRBV25-1 and TRBJ1-1; possible D gene TRBD1, 5 bases. V was clipped by 3 bases and J by 4 bases, with 12 bases between them. Germline V lookup: CDR1 MGHDK, CDR2 SYGVNS. This CDR3 is 14 amino acids long.

CDR3: CASSTAQGNTEAFF. The CDR3 DNA reads TGCGCCAGCAGTACGGCTCAGGGGAACACTGAAGCTTTCTTT. The V gene is TRBV5-1, the J gene TRBJ1-1, with a weak D call TRBD1 (5 bases). V lost 5 bases and J lost 1, with 12 bases in between. CDR1 SGHRS and CDR2 YFSETQ come from the germline V gene. The CDR3 extends over 14 amino acids.

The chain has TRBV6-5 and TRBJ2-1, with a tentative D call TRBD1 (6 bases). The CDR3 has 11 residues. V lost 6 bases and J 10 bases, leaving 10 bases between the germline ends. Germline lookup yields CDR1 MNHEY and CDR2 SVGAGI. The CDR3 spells CASRGTTEQFF. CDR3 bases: TGTGCCAGCAGGGGGACAACCGAGCAGTTCTTC.

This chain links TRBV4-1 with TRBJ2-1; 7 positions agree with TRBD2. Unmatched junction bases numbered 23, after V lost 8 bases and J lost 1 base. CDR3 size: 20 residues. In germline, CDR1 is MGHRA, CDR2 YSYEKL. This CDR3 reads CASLPIITSVPRSSYNEQFF. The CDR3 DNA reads TGCGCCAGCCTTCCAATAATCACTAGCGTTCCCCGCTCATCCTACAATGAGCAGTTCTTC.

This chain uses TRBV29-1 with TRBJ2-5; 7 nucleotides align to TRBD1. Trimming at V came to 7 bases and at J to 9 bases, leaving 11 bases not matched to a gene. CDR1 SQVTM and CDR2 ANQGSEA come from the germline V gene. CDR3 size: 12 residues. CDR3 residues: CSARTAQGAQYF. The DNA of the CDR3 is TGCAGCGCTAGGACGGCGCAGGGGGCCCAGTACTTC.

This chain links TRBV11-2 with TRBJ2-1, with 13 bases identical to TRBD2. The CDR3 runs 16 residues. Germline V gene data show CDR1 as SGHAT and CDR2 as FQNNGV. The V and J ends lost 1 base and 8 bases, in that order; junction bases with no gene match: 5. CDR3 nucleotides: TGTGCCAGCAGCTTAGCCGGGACTAGCGGGGTATATGAGCAGTTCTTC. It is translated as CASSLAGTSGVYEQFF.

The CDR3 is CASSTPGGTEAFF. The CDR3 nucleotides read TGTGCCAGCAGTACCCCGGGGGGCACTGAAGCTTTCTTT. The chain links TRBV28 to TRBJ1-1, with D possibly being TRBD1 (5 bases). The germline CDR1 and CDR2 sequences are MDHEN and SYDVKM. This CDR3 region has 13 residues. V was shortened by 5 bases and J by 4 bases, with 11 bases between the two germline ends.

The CDR3 nucleotides are TGTGCCAGCAGCCGAAATAGCCCAGGGGGAGAGACCCAGTACTTC. Residues: CASSRNSPGGETQYF. This rearrangement joins TRBV7-8 to TRBJ2-5; TRBD1 matches at 7 bases. CDR3 length: 15 residues. CDR1 and CDR2 from the germline V gene are SGHVS and FQNEAQ. The J segment lost 4 bases and the V segment lost 5 bases, leaving 10 bases of the junction unmatched.